Listed below are T cell receptor beta chains from one sample, sequenced in a study of blood T cell repertoires in COVID-19. Data came from immunoSEQ multiplex PCR; TCRdb stores just in-frame clones and leaves some out. The sample holds around 300,000 clones, 90% seen once. What was sequenced was PBMCs or T cells enriched from blood (not recorded which). The source of these receptors is a woman aged 18-30 years with acute COVID-19. Both conserved end residues are part of each CDR3. Fields, in order: CDR3 DNA, CDR3 protein, V gene, J gene, clone size, D gene. The D gene is left open where the match is weak. Rows may omit the clone size; those that give it use once, few, many or a size class.

TGTGCCAGCAGTCCACAGGGCGTAAATGAAAAACTGTTTTTT	CASSPQGVNEKLFF	TRBV6-6	TRBJ1-4	once	NA
TGTGCCAGCAGCCGAATTTCCGGGACATTTAATTCACCCCTCCACTTT	CASSRISGTFNSPLHF	TRBV14	TRBJ1-6	NA	NA
TGTGCCAGCAAGCTTACAGAGACCCAGTACTTC	CASKLTETQYF	TRBV7-8	TRBJ2-5	NA	NA
TGTGCCATCAGTGATAGACAGAAAGATACGCAGTATTTT	CAISDRQKDTQYF	TRBV10-3	TRBJ2-3	NA	NA
TGTGCCACCCGACGGGCGGGAGGGCCTAATGAGCAGTTCTTC	CATRRAGGPNEQFF	TRBV15	TRBJ2-1	NA	TRBD2
TGTGCCAGCAGTGAAGGGACAGGGGGCTATGGCTACACCTTC	CASSEGTGGYGYTF	TRBV27	TRBJ1-2	once	TRBD1
TGCAGCGTGCGAAGCGGGGGCAATGAGCAGTTCTTC	CSVRSGGNEQFF	TRBV29-1	TRBJ2-1	NA	TRBD2
TGTGCCAGCAGTTTAGTTAGGGGAGGTCAGCCCCAGCATTTT	CASSLVRGGQPQHF	TRBV28	TRBJ1-5	NA	NA
TGTGCCAGCAGCCCCCCGGACGGAGGAACCGGGGAGCTGTTTTTT	CASSPPDGGTGELFF	TRBV28	TRBJ2-2	NA	NA
TGTGCCAGCAGCGAAGGTGAGGGACTAGCGCCCACAGATACGCAGTATTTT	CASSEGEGLAPTDTQYF	TRBV7-6	TRBJ2-3	NA	TRBD2
TGTGCCAGCAGCCCGGGGGGAGGACCGGGCTACGAGCAGTACTTC	CASSPGGGPGYEQYF	TRBV3-1/TRBV3-2	TRBJ2-7	NA	TRBD2
TGTGCCAGTAGTATAGCCACTAGCGGGCCCTACAATGAGCAGTTCTTC	CASSIATSGPYNEQFF	TRBV19	TRBJ2-1	once	TRBD2
TGTGCCAGAAGCTTGGCGGGAGCCGGCACAGATACGCAGTATTTT	CARSLAGAGTDTQYF	TRBV5-3	TRBJ2-3	NA	NA
TGTGCCAGCTCACCTCAGGAGGGGACTAATGAAAAACTGTTTTTT	CASSPQEGTNEKLFF	TRBV18	TRBJ1-4	NA	NA
TGTGCCTGGAGTTACCGACAGGGGCGGGGGTGGAACTATGGCTACACCTTC	CAWSYRQGRGWNYGYTF	TRBV30	TRBJ1-2	NA	TRBD1
TGTGCCTGGAGTCGAGAGCGGGGGGGAAAGCGGACTGAAGCTTTCTTT	CAWSRERGGKRTEAFF	TRBV30	TRBJ1-1	NA	NA
TGTGCTAGTGGTTTGGCAGCCCTGTTCCGGGACAGACACACAGATACGCAGTATTTT	CASGLAALFRDRHTDTQYF	TRBV12-5	TRBJ2-3	NA	TRBD1
TGCGCCAGCAGCCCACAGGGCACCGGGGAGCTGTTTTTT	CASSPQGTGELFF	TRBV5-1	TRBJ2-2	few	NA
TGTGCCAGCAGTTTATCTCCCAAGCGGCAGCGGCCTTACGAGCAGTACTTC	CASSLSPKRQRPYEQYF	TRBV27	TRBJ2-7	NA	NA
TGTGCCTGGAGTGCAGGGCTAGCGGGAGCAGATACGCAGTATTTT	CAWSAGLAGADTQYF	TRBV30	TRBJ2-3	NA	TRBD2
TGTGCCAGCAGCCAAATCGTGGTAGCGGCGAACACCGGGGAGCTGTTTTTT	CASSQIVVAANTGELFF	TRBV7-2	TRBJ2-2	NA	NA
TGTGCCAGCAGTGAAGGGGGACAGGCGTCGATCTATGGCTACACCTTC	CASSEGGQASIYGYTF	TRBV2	TRBJ1-2	NA	TRBD1
TGTGCCAGCAGCTTAGTAGAGTCCCGAAACACCATATATTTT	CASSLVESRNTIYF	TRBV11-2	TRBJ1-3	NA	NA
TGTGCCAGCAGTGAAAGTCACAGGCGGAACTATGGCTACACCTTC	CASSESHRRNYGYTF	TRBV2	TRBJ1-2	NA	NA
TGTGCCAGCAGCTTAGCACTAGCGGGAGGGTACGAGCAGTACTTC	CASSLALAGGYEQYF	TRBV11-2	TRBJ2-7	NA	TRBD2
TGTGCCAGTAGTCCCGACACTAGCTCCTACAATGAGCAGTTCTTC	CASSPDTSSYNEQFF	TRBV19	TRBJ2-1	NA	NA
TGTGCCAGCAGCCCCCTACGACAGGGGGGTAGCACAGATACGCAGTATTTT	CASSPLRQGGSTDTQYF	TRBV7-8	TRBJ2-3	NA	TRBD1
TGTGCCAGCAGTTACACAGGATCAACTAATGAAAAACTGTTTTTT	CASSYTGSTNEKLFF	TRBV6-5	TRBJ1-4	NA	NA
TGTGCCGGCAGTTATTCCGGGGAGCTGTTTTTT	CAGSYSGELFF	TRBV30	TRBJ2-2	NA	NA